The clone carrying this TCR beta chain was seen only a few times. TEMRA cells were FACS-enriched, while CD8+ and CD4+ T cells were negatively isolated. The data originate from a study of CD8 T cells in Susac syndrome. The CDR3 is 12 residues long. The V and J ends lost 2 bases and 6 bases respectively, with 8 bases between them. CDR1 and CDR2 (germline): SGHNT, YYREEE (reference sequence). Reverse transcription of roughly 0.5 to 1 ug RNA used random hexamers. Via MiXCR, TCRdb re-called the immunoSEQ multiplex PCR reads, giving one row per CDR3 protein. This sample carries 100,000 to 150,000 distinct CDR3 sequences, roughly 80% of them seen once, and the ten largest clones take around 0.5%.

The chain carries TRBV5-4 and TRBJ1-2; weak D call: TRBD1 (5 bases). Sequencing was performed on CD8+ T cells from PBMCs. This TCR was recovered from a human donor with multiple sclerosis. The CDR3 bases are TGTGCCAGCAGCTTTTGGGGGGATGGCTACACCTTC. Residues: CASSFWGDGYTF.